Each of the 25 T cell receptor beta chains below was sequenced from the same sample in a study of T cell responses to AZD1222 COVID-19 vaccine. Sequenced by immunoSEQ multiplex PCR; TCRdb stores in-frame clones only, minus some. The table lists roughly 180,000 clones, just over 90% of them singletons, with over 1.5% in the top ten. The specimen comprised peripheral blood, sampled 28 days after the second AZD1222 dose. The source of these receptors is an adult who received the AZD1222 COVID-19 vaccine.

The sample holds one count of this clone. The chain is built from TRBV10-1 and TRBJ2-1; TRBD1 matches at 7 bases. V dropped 5 bases and J dropped 6; count of bases not matched to a gene: 4. This CDR3 contains 13 residues. Germline V CDR1 and CDR2: WNHNN, SYGVQD (reference sequence). The CDR3 bases are TGCGCCAGCAGTAGGGCAGGGGGCAATGAGCAGTTCTTC. Protein sequence: CASSRAGGNEQFF.

This chain uses TRBV5-4 with TRBJ2-6; the D gene is possibly TRBD1 (5 bases). Germline CDR1 SGHNT, CDR2 YYREEE (reference sequence). Trimming cost V 2 bases and J 1 base, with 7 bases left between them. The length of the CDR3 is 15 residues. CDR3 sequence: CASSFYRSGANVLTF. CDR3 sequence (DNA): TGTGCCAGCAGCTTTTACAGGTCTGGGGCCAACGTCCTGACTTTC.

The chain employs TRBV5-1 and TRBJ1-2, with 12 bases matching TRBD1. The CDR3 sequence is 14 residues long. After removal of 6 bases from V and 6 bases from J, the junction contained 6 bases not matched to a gene. The germline V gene encodes CDR1 SGHRS and CDR2 YFSETQ. The CDR3 bases are TGCGCCAGCACGGGACAGGGGGCGTTTGATGGCTACACCTTC. Translating it yields CASTGQGAFDGYTF.

This clone was detected only a few times. The chain carries TRBV7-8 and TRBJ1-6; maybe TRBD1 (5 bases). This CDR3 comprises 14 residues. Looked up from germline, CDR1 is SGHVS and CDR2 is FQNEAQ. V lost 5 bases and J lost 5, with 10 bases in between. The CDR3, as DNA: TGTGCCAGCAGCCCCACGGGGGATAATTCACCCCTCCACTTT. Translated, it gives CASSPTGDNSPLHF.

This sequence joins TRBV5-5 and TRBJ2-7, with D perhaps matching TRBD1 (5 bases). The germline V gene has CDR1 SGHKS and CDR2 YYEKEE (reference sequence). V was pared by 4 bases and J by 5 bases, with 16 bases between. The CDR3 loop spans 14 amino acids. The CDR3 reads CASSHRQRDHEQYF. In DNA, the CDR3 is TGTGCCAGCAGCCACCGACAGCGCGACCACGAGCAGTACTTC.

V gene TRBV19 combines with J gene TRBJ2-7; the match to TRBD1 covers 7 bases. Germline values: CDR1 LNHDA, CDR2 SQIVND (reference sequence). J lost 4 bases, V lost 4 bases, and 4 bases had no gene match. This CDR3 comprises 13 residues. The CDR3 DNA reads as TGTGCCAGTAGTAAGGGGGCTGGGTACGAGCAGTACTTC. As protein: CASSKGAGYEQYF.

The chain is built from TRBV7-3 and TRBJ2-3; D is uncertain. Germline CDR1 reads SGHTA; CDR2 reads FQGTGA. V was shortened by 2 bases and J by 3 bases, with 6 bases between the two germline ends. The CDR3 covers 13 residues. CDR3 in DNA: TGTGCCAGCAGCTTAGTCCCAACAGATACGCAGTATTTT. Protein product: CASSLVPTDTQYF.

This chain uses TRBV4-1 with TRBJ2-3; D possibly corresponds to TRBD2 (7 bases). The germline V gene has CDR1 MGHRA and CDR2 YSYEKL. This CDR3 has 16 residues. The V gene lost 4 bases and the J gene lost 5 bases, with 19 bases spanning the gap. CDR3 nucleotide sequence: TGCGCCAGCAGCCTCCGGAGGGGGGGGTGGGAAGATACGCAGTATTTT. It yields the protein CASSLRRGGWEDTQYF.

CDR3 coding DNA: TGCGCCAGCGTCCTGGAGCGAAGGGAAACAGATACGCAGTATTTT. It codes for CASVLERRETDTQYF. The chain has TRBV5-1 and TRBJ2-3; D gene unclear. In germline, CDR1 is SGHRS, CDR2 YFSETQ. The CDR3 covers 15 residues. V lost 7 bases and J lost 3, with 18 bases in between.

This chain links TRBV7-3 with TRBJ2-1; 10 bases agree with TRBD2. The trim removed 5 bases at V and 4 bases at J, leaving 14 bases unmatched. Germline CDR1 is SGHTA and CDR2 is FQGTGA. This CDR3 has 18 residues. The CDR3 nucleotides are TGTGCCAGCAGCCCCACCCTACGGGGGACTAGCGCGTACAATGAGCAGTTCTTC. It yields the protein CASSPTLRGTSAYNEQFF.

In this sample, this clone turned up a few times. The chain has TRBV6-1 and TRBJ1-6, with a weak D call TRBD1 (6 bases). Germline V gives CDR1 MNHNS, CDR2 SASEGT. V was trimmed by 4 bases and J by 5 bases, leaving 18 bases between them. This CDR3 is 17 amino acids long. The CDR3 nucleotides read TGTGCCAGCAGTGGCCCGAGGGGGGAGGTAGATAATTCACCCCTCCACTTT. Protein sequence: CASSGPRGEVDNSPLHF.

The CDR3 DNA is TGTGCCAGCAGCCAAGGACTCATTCCCAACTATGGCTACACCTTC. Translated: CASSQGLIPNYGYTF. This sequence joins TRBV9 and TRBJ1-2; D remains ambiguous. Looked up from germline, CDR1 is SGDLS and CDR2 is YYNGEE. Trimming removed 4 bases from V and 2 bases from J, with 15 bases in between. The CDR3 extends over 15 amino acids.

The chain has TRBV11-2 and TRBJ2-1, with D possibly TRBD2 on 7 matching bases. The CDR3 is made up of 18 amino acids. Trimming pared 0 bases from V and 7 bases from J, leaving 22 bases between. Germline assignment: CDR1 SGHAT and CDR2 FQNNGV. As DNA, the CDR3 is TGTGCCAGCAGCTTAGAGCTCCAAATGTGGGGGGGCCAAAATGAGCAGTTCTTC. The encoded protein is CASSLELQMWGGQNEQFF.

For the CDR3, the DNA is TGTGCCAGCAGCCCAAGCCCATTTAACTATGGCTACACCTTC. This translates into CASSPSPFNYGYTF. The V call is TRBV27, the J call TRBJ1-2; unclear D gene. CDR3 size: 14 residues. Germline V gives CDR1 MNHEY, CDR2 SMNVEV (reference sequence). The germline V and J ends were trimmed by 6 bases and 1 base, with 12 bases remaining between them.

This clone has a single count. The V gene is TRBV6-5, the J gene TRBJ2-5, with 7 bases identical to TRBD2. The CDR3 spans 13 residues. The V segment lost 5 bases and the J segment 5 bases; nucleotides outside the gene matches: 5. The germline V gene encodes CDR1 MNHEY and CDR2 SVGAGI. The CDR3 nucleotides are TGTGCCAGCAGTCCCCACGGGGGGGAGACCCAGTACTTC. Protein: CASSPHGGETQYF.

The CDR3 coding sequence is TGCGCCAGCAGTGATGCGGGGTACACAGATACGCAGTATTTT. This gives the protein CASSDAGYTDTQYF. V usage is TRBV10-1 and J usage is TRBJ2-3; D possibly corresponds to TRBD2 (6 bases). The CDR3 extends over 14 amino acids. Trimming stripped 3 bases from V and 2 bases from J, with 9 bases between. Germline CDR1 is WNHNN and CDR2 is SYGVQD (reference sequence).

Comment on this clone: The junction departs from the called germline gene at one end, perhaps through a read error. The chain is built from TRBV5-1 and TRBJ2-1, with TRBD1 identical over 10 bases. Germline V gives CDR1 SGHRS, CDR2 YFSETQ. The CDR3 extends over 15 amino acids. The CDR3 region is CARRGGTGAGNEQFF. The CDR3 DNA sequence: TGCGCCCGCAGGGGGGGGACAGGGGCCGGGAATGAGCAGTTCTTC.

The rearrangement uses TRBV4-2 and TRBJ1-3; 9 nucleotides align to TRBD1. Germline CDR1 LGHNA, CDR2 YNFKEQ. J gave up 9 bases and V 1 base, and 7 bases lay outside the gene matches. The CDR3 runs 15 residues. The CDR3 DNA reads TGTGCCAGCAGCCAAGTCGGGACAGGGAACCGCACCATATATTTT. This sequence encodes CASSQVGTGNRTIYF.

This sequence joins TRBV7-2 and TRBJ1-1; D is perhaps TRBD1 (5 bases). The CDR3 spans 15 residues. Looked up from germline, CDR1 is SGHTA and CDR2 is FQGNSA. With 2 bases removed from V and 0 bases from J, the gap between germline ends came to 10 bases. The CDR3 protein is CASSLQGPMNTEAFF. The CDR3 DNA sequence: TGTGCCAGCAGCTTACAGGGTCCTATGAACACTGAAGCTTTCTTT.

This clone has only one observation. This rearrangement joins TRBV7-2 to TRBJ2-7; 10 nucleotides line up with TRBD1. CDR1 and CDR2 (germline): SGHTA, FQGNSA. This CDR3 is 14 amino acids long. V trimming: 5 bases; J trimming: 12 bases; junction bases outside the gene matches: 13. CDR3 DNA sequence: TGTGCCAGCAGCACTCGACCGGGACAGGGGATTTGGTACTTC. It codes for CASSTRPGQGIWYF.

The chain joins TRBV9 to TRBJ2-7; no definite D call. Per germline, CDR1 SGDLS and CDR2 YYNGEE. CDR3 length: 16 amino acids. V shed 0 bases and J shed 1 base, with 14 bases lying between them. The CDR3 loop is CASSVGWGTKSYEQYF. CDR3 bases: TGTGCCAGCAGCGTAGGTTGGGGAACTAAGTCCTACGAGCAGTACTTC.

The J gene is TRBJ1-1, the V gene TRBV4-1, with a possible D match to TRBD1 (6 bases). Germline CDR1 MGHRA, CDR2 YSYEKL. V was pared by 4 bases and J by 6 bases, with 21 bases between. The CDR3 loop spans 16 amino acids. The CDR3 protein is CASSLNTWGASSEAFF. DNA for the CDR3: TGCGCCAGCAGCCTGAATACTTGGGGGGCGTCGTCTGAAGCTTTCTTT.

The V call is TRBV11-2, the J call TRBJ2-7; the D is unclear. V was trimmed by 6 bases and J by 3 bases, leaving 9 bases between them. CDR1 is SGHAT and CDR2 is FQNNGV in the germline V gene. The CDR3 runs 12 residues. In DNA form, the CDR3 reads TGTGCCAGCAGTGGGGAAGACTACGAGCAGTACTTC. Protein: CASSGEDYEQYF.

This chain links TRBV6-5 with TRBJ1-1; D possibly corresponds to TRBD1 (6 bases). The CDR3 contains 13 residues. Trimming pared 8 bases from V and 5 bases from J, leaving 15 bases between. CDR1 and CDR2 (germline): MNHEY, SVGAGI. CDR3 region: CASSGVVRTEAFF. The CDR3 nucleotides read TGTGCCAGCTCAGGGGTAGTAAGGACTGAAGCTTTCTTT.

The rearrangement links TRBV6-2 or TRBV6-3 to TRBJ2-5, with D unclear. This CDR3 is built from 13 residues. CDR1 and CDR2 from the germline V gene are MNHEY and SVGEGT. Deletions cut 2 bases from V and 2 bases from J, with 6 bases between. In DNA, the CDR3 is TGTGCCAGCAGTTACGCGGAGCAAGAGACCCAGTACTTC. Its translation is CASSYAEQETQYF.